This T cell receptor beta chain originates from a study of early stage breast cancer tumors. Measured with immunoSEQ multiplex PCR; TCRdb has only the in-frame clones, and not every one. The profile shows some 25,000 clones, approximately 67% of them singletons. The TCR comes from a person aged 55 to 70 with breast cancer. The sample consisted of breast tumor tissue.

CDR3 region: CASTPGLRNEQFF. Written as DNA, the CDR3 is TGTGCCAGCACCCCGGGACTCCGGAATGAGCAGTTCTTC. The chain uses TRBV27 and TRBJ2-1; TRBD2 is a possible D gene (6 bases). Germline CDR1 MNHEY, CDR2 SMNVEV (reference sequence). V was shortened by 7 bases and J by 7 bases, with 14 bases between the two germline ends. This CDR3 comprises 13 residues.